This record covers a single T cell receptor (beta chain). This clone was seen more than once but under ten times. It lacks a known antigen. Base-call qualities are not available, and no considerably larger clone is one nucleotide away. Read against the paper, the sample's time point label means: baseline before first vaccination. Vaccinee samples came from UK trials COV001 and COV002, including a single-blind randomized controlled phase 2/3 trial of AZD1222 (ChAdOx1 nCoV-19) in healthy adults. For TCRbeta chain sequencing, PBMC samples were collected from trial participants at day 0 and at day 28 after the second dose. V is shortened by 9 bases, J by 6 bases, and the region joining them spans 12 bases. From the germline V gene (reference sequence), CDR1 is MNHNY and CDR2 is SVGAGI. The CDR3 goes from the cysteine to the phenylalanine over 12 residues. Left in the record is the CDR3 DNA by itself, 36 bases read in frame from the first base.

The CDR3 regions of human TCRbeta chains were subjected to immunosequencing. The study's processing was this. Repertoire TCRs were checked for matches against a reference library of SARS-CoV-2-specific TCRs that had been generated using the MIRA antigen-specificity platform. Breadth was defined as the fraction of unique TCRs that were SARS-CoV-2-associated, and depth was defined as the fraction of total T cells that were SARS-CoV-2-associated. Using the MIRA data, each spike-specific TCR was mapped to the spike region that the TCR reacts to and placed in a CD4 or CD8 class. Log10-transformed breadth and depth values were compared by one-way ANOVA with Sidak's multiple comparisons tests. TCRdb took over this immuneACCESS table, retaining in-frame rearrangements with V and J assigned. Such tables are incomplete; in checked studies, under half of the missing clones stem from an unresolved V gene, and the remainder is unexplained. That table furnishes V, J and clone size, whereas the DNA furnished D and trimming. This sample holds more than 95,000 clones; 93% were observed only once. Together, the top ten hold 2.5% to 3.5% of the sample.

This record belongs to a study of T cell responses to AZD1222 COVID-19 vaccine (dated by TCRdb to 2020 to 2022). Broadly, across the study: Because spike-specific TCR depth and breadth did not differ between the two schedules, AZD1222 recipients who got a second dose at roughly 4 weeks were pooled with those who got a second dose at roughly 12 weeks. Trial participants were enrolled by age into 18-55, 56-69 and 70-plus year subgroups, with approximately 160, 26 and 62 TCR-sequenced participants respectively. TCR sequencing covered more than 230 trial participants: 200 to 220 given two doses of AZD1222 and approximately 26 given two doses of MenACWY control vaccine.

The research as a whole found: Because no day 14 peak-response samples were available, the repertoires could be characterized only after the peak T cell response. Participants were mostly white British, with more females than males. The authors suggested clonal diversity may have been underestimated. Epitopes outside the regions mutated in the B.1.351 and B.1.1.7 variants were reportedly recognized by nearly half of the unique spike-specific TCRs. After two AZD1222 doses, spike-specific TCR breadth and depth were significantly higher than at day 0 and than in MenACWY recipients. Conclusions about previously exposed vaccinees are limited because only six or seven AZD1222 recipients were SARS-CoV-2 seropositive at baseline. The 56-69-year group was small, and its depth increase did not reach significance, likely because of low power. Vaccine-associated CD4 TCRs spanned the whole spike protein, with dominant responses in regions 160-218 and 743-854.

The sequence links TRBV6-6 to TRBJ1-5; no D gene can be assigned with confidence. This TCR was recovered from an adult in good health. The specimen comprised peripheral blood, sampled on day 0 of AZD1222 vaccination. The CDR3: CASSTWAQPQHF. In nucleotides, the sequence is TGTGCCAGTTCGACATGGGCTCAGCCCCAGCATTTT.